The rows below give T cell receptor beta chains drawn from one sample of a study of T cell changes during pregnancy in multiple sclerosis. Only in-frame clones appear in the TCRdb table, and some are missing; sequencing was by immunoSEQ multiplex PCR. The sample has tens of thousands of clones, 85% to 95% seen once; the top ten hold 2.6%. The sequences come from CD8+ T cells from peripheral blood mononuclear cells, collected in the third trimester of pregnancy. The origin of the receptors is a female donor with multiple sclerosis, enrolled in a pregnancy study. Both conserved end residues are part of each CDR3. D genes are given only for firm matches. Size tells how often a clone was seen (once, few, many) or the class of an expanded clone, and some rows leave it out.

D gene	clone size	J gene	V gene	CDR3 protein
.	.	TRBJ2-7	TRBV19	CASSIGSGYEQYF
TRBD2	.	TRBJ2-6	TRBV9	CASGGGRGANVLTF
.	.	TRBJ1-1	TRBV9	CASSGGLRNTEAFF
.	few	TRBJ1-5	TRBV4-2	CASSQDTGFSNQPQHF
TRBD1	.	TRBJ1-1	TRBV11-2	CASSSGQGAEAFF
TRBD2	.	TRBJ2-7	TRBV7-2	CASSPSLRLAGGSYEQYF
.	.	TRBJ2-7	TRBV28	CASSLLRADLSSYEQYF
TRBD1	.	TRBJ1-2	TRBV19	CASSTQGGYGYTF
TRBD2	.	TRBJ2-7	TRBV19	CASTPGLGYEQYF
TRBD1	.	TRBJ1-5	TRBV19	CASSWSQGAIGNQPQHF
.	.	TRBJ2-5	TRBV6-1	CASSEVEGSETQYF
.	.	TRBJ2-1	TRBV11-2	CASSLDLRSSYNEQFF
TRBD1	.	TRBJ2-7	TRBV7-6	CASSSFPGQGPYEQYF
TRBD2	once	TRBJ2-7	TRBV13	CASNITPAGEDEQYF
.	.	TRBJ1-2	TRBV9	CASSSHRGGDPRPGYTF
.	.	TRBJ2-3	TRBV5-1	CASSLEVGGDTQYF
TRBD2	once	TRBJ2-1	TRBV7-8	CASSLEVAGGRNEQFF
.	.	TRBJ1-1	TRBV27	CASSFGGNTEAFF
TRBD2	.	TRBJ2-1	TRBV6-5	CASSYYRLAGKDEQFF
.	.	TRBJ1-1	TRBV4-1	CASSQARDMNDEAFF
.	.	TRBJ1-1	TRBV7-9	CASSSLRGFRGVKAFF
.	.	TRBJ1-1	TRBV5-1	CASSFGGTEAFF
TRBD2	.	TRBJ2-7	TRBV4-1	CASRQGLADPYEQYF
TRBD2	.	TRBJ2-7	TRBV2	CASSEGLAGDEQYF
.	.	TRBJ2-2	TRBV5-4	CASSLPLGGTGELFF
.	.	TRBJ2-5	TRBV5-1	CASSPQGFGETQYF
.	.	TRBJ2-1	TRBV5-1	CASSSLGLSVDNEQFF
.	.	TRBJ1-1	TRBV4-3	CASSHTGSEAFF
.	.	TRBJ1-2	TRBV14	CASSQVPDPGYGYTF
TRBD2	.	TRBJ2-7	TRBV2	CASSPGLALYEQYF
TRBD1	.	TRBJ2-1	TRBV6-4	CASSGDSSYNEQFF
.	.	TRBJ2-7	TRBV27	CASSPSGVEQYF
TRBD1	.	TRBJ1-1	TRBV6-5	CASSSQGPEAFF
TRBD1	.	TRBJ2-7	TRBV7-9	CASSLRDRPNTRVYEQYF
.	.	TRBJ2-7	TRBV27	CASGESSYEQYF
.	once	TRBJ2-1	TRBV7-9	CASSFTREQFF
.	.	TRBJ2-7	TRBV28	CASSAASPYEQYF
.	.	TRBJ1-2	TRBV14	CASSQVGGRYGYTF